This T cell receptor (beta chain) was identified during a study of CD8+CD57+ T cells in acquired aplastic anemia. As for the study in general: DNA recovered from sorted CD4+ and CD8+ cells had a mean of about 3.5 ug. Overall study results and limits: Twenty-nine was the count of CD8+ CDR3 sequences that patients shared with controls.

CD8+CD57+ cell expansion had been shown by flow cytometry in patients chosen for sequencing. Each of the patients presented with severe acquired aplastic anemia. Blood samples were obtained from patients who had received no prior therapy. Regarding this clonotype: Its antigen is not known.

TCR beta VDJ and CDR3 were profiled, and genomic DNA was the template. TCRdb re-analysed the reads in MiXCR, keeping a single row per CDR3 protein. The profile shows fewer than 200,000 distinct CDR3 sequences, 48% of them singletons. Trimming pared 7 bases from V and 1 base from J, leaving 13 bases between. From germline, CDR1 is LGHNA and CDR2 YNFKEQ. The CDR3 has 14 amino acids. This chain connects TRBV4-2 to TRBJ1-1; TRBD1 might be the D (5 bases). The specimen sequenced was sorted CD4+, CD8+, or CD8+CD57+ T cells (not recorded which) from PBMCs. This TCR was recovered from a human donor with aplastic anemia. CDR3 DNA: TGTGCCAGCAACCACCCTGGACAGAACACTGAAGCTTTCTTT. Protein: CASNHPGQNTEAFF.